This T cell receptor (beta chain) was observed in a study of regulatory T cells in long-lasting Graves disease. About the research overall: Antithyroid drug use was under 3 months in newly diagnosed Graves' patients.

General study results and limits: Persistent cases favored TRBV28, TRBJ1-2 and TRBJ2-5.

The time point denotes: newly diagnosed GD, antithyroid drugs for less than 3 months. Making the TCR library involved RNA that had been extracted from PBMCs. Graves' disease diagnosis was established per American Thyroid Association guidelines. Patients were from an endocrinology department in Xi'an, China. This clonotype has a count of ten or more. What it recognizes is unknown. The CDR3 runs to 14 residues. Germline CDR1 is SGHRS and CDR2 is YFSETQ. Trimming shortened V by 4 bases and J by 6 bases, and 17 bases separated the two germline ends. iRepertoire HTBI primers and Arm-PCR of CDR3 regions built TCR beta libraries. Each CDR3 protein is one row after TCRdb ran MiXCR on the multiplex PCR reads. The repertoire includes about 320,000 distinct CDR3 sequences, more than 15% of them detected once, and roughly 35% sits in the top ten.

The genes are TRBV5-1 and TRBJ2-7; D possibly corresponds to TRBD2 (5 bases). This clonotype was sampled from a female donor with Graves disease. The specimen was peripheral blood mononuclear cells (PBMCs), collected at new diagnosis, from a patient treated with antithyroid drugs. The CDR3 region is CASSQDLETSEQYF. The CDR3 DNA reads TGCGCCAGCAGCCAGGACTTAGAGACCTCCGAGCAGTACTTC. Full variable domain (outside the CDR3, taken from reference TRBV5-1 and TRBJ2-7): KAGVTQTPRYLIKTRGQQVTLSCSPISGHRSVSWYQQTPGQGLQFLFEYFSETQRNKGNFPGRFSGRQFSNSRSEMNVSTLELGDSALYLCASSQDLETSEQYFGPGTRLTVT.